This paragraph covers one T cell receptor (beta chain) sequence. Its antigen is still unknown. These data originate in a study of T cell responses to AZD1222 COVID-19 vaccine. Overall study findings and caveats: Clonal diversity was possibly underestimated, and the donors were mostly white British, with more females.

This CDR3 has 12 residues. V dropped 3 bases and J dropped 11 bases, with 13 bases sitting between them. Method: immunoSEQ multiplex PCR; TCRdb's copy keeps in-frame clones and lacks some. In the table there are over 130,000 clones, around 93% of which are singletons. V usage is TRBV12-3 or TRBV12-4 and J usage is TRBJ1-1, with a weak D call TRBD1 (6 bases). This clonotype was sampled from an adult in good health. Sequenced material: peripheral blood, taken on day 0 of AZD1222 vaccination. The CDR3 DNA is TGTGCCAGCAGTTTCTCGCACAGGGAGGCTTTCTTT. It codes for CASSFSHREAFF.